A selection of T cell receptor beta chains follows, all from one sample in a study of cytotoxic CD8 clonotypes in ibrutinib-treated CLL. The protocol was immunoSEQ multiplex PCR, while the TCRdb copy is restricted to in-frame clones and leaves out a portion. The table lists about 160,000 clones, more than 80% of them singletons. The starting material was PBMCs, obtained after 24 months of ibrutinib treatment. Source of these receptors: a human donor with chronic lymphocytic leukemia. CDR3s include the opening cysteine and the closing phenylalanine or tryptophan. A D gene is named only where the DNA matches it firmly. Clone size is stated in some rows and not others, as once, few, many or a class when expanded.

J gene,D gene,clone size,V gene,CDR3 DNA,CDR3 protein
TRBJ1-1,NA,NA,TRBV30,TGTGCCTGGAGTCCTGCGTACACTGAAGCTTTCTTT,CAWSPAYTEAFF
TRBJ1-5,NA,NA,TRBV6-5,TGTGCCAGCAGTTTCCGGAGTGATAGCAATCAGCCCCAGCATTTT,CASSFRSDSNQPQHF
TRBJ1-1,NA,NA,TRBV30,TGTGCCTGGAGTACCGCACCCAACACTGAAGCTTTCTTT,CAWSTAPNTEAFF
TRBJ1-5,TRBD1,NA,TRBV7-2,TGTGCCAGCAGCCAAAGACAGGGGGTGAGCAATCAGCCCCAGCATTTT,CASSQRQGVSNQPQHF
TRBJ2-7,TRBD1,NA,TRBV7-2,TGTGCCAGCAGCAGGCCGGGACAGGGGTACGAGCAGTACTTC,CASSRPGQGYEQYF
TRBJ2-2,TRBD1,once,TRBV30,TGTGCCTGGAGGGGACAGTCGAACACCGGGGAGCTGTTTTTT,CAWRGQSNTGELFF
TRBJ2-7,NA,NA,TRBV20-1,TGCAGTGCCGCGAGCTACGAGCAGTACTTC,CSAASYEQYF
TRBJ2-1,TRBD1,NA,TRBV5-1,TGCGCCAGCGGGGACGAGGGGACAGGGGGTCGCAATGAGCAGTTCTTC,CASGDEGTGGRNEQFF
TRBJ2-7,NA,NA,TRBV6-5,TGTGCCAGCGGCCGACCATCGGTCGAGCAGTACTTC,CASGRPSVEQYF
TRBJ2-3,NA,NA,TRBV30,TGTGCCTGGAGTGTAGGAATTCCCACAGATACGCAGTATTTT,CAWSVGIPTDTQYF
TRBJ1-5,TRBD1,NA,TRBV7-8,TGTGCCAGCAGCCGGACAGGGGGCAGAAGGAGTCAGCCCCAGCATTTT,CASSRTGGRRSQPQHF
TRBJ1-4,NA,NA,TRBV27,TGTGCCACCAAAGGGGCTGGCGGACGCCCAGGGGAAAAACTGTTTTTT,CATKGAGGRPGEKLFF
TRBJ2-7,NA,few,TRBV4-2,TGTGCCAGCAGCCAACCCGGTCCCTACGAGCAGTACTTC,CASSQPGPYEQYF
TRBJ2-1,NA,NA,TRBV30,TGTGCCTGGAGGGTAAGCGGATCCAATGAGCAGTTCTTC,CAWRVSGSNEQFF